The present TCR beta chain was sequenced within a study of blood T cell repertoires in COVID-19. Study-level information: Samples of COVID-19 (acute and convalescent) were obtained from the United States, Italy and Spain. T cells, B-cell-depleted T cells, or PBMCs provided the cDNA or gDNA that served as material.

As handled by the study authors: Nucleated cell number was recorded as an estimate derived from reference gene primer amplification. The table came from immunoSEQ multiplex PCR; TCRdb's copy has only in-frame clones and leaves some out. V and J calls and clone size are as listed in that table; D and trimming were resolved from the DNA. Of tens of thousands of clones listed, about nine tenths were seen once; the top ten hold about 21%. The germline V gene has CDR1 MNHEY and CDR2 SVGAGI. Unmatched junction bases numbered 3, after V lost 10 bases and J lost 4 bases. CDR3 length equals 12 residues. Material: peripheral blood. This clonotype was obtained from an elderly man with acute or convalescent COVID-19. The rearrangement uses TRBV6-5 and TRBJ2-1; 8 bases fit TRBD2. The CDR3: CATRGGYNEQFF. CDR3 bases: TGTGCCACCCGGGGGGGTTACAATGAGCAGTTCTTC.